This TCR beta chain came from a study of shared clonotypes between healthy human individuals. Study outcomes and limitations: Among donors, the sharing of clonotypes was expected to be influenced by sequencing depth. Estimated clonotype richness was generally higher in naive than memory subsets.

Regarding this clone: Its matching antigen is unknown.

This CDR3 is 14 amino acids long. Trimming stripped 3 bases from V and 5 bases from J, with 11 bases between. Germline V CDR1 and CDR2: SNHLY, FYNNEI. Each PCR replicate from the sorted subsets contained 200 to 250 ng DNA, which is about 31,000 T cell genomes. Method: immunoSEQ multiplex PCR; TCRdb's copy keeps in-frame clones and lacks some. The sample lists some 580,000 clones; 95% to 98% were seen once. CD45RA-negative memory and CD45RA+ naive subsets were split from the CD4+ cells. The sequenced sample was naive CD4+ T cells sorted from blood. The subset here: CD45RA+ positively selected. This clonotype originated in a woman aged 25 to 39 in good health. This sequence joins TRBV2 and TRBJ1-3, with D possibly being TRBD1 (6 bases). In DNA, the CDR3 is TGTGCCAGCAGTGATTCGGGGGCTCGAAACACCATATATTTT. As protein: CASSDSGARNTIYF. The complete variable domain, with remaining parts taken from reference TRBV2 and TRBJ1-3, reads EPEVTQTPSHQVTQMGQEVILRCVPISNHLYFYWYRQILGQKVEFLVSFYNNEISEKSEIFDDQFSVERPDGSNFTLKIRSTKLEDSAMYFCASSDSGARNTIYFGEGSWLTVV.